This T cell receptor (beta chain) was observed in a study of OX40 agonist ivuxolimab in advanced cancers. Trimming shortened V by 5 bases and J by 4 bases, and 9 bases separated the two germline ends. This CDR3 is built from 13 residues. Germline V gene data show CDR1 as SGHTA and CDR2 as FQGNSA. Using immunoSEQ multiplex PCR, the repertoire was profiled, and TCRdb retains in-frame clones only, with some absent. The sample includes about 61,000 clones, less than 90% of them seen just once. This clone was observed a few times. The receptor was derived from an adult with an advanced solid tumor such as melanoma, head and neck, liver or kidney cancer. This specimen was CD4+ or CD8+ T cells sorted from blood, taken in a trial of the OX40 agonist ivuxolimab. The chain joins TRBV7-2 to TRBJ1-5; D is undetermined. CDR3 bases: TGTGCCAGCAGCCGCGACATAAATCAGCCCCAGCATTTT. Translation: CASSRDINQPQHF.